This TCR beta chain was sequenced during a study of blood T cell repertoires in COVID-19. Only in-frame clones appear in the TCRdb table, and some are missing; sequencing was by immunoSEQ multiplex PCR. The repertoire has around 70,000 clones, around four fifths of them found once; the top ten carry approximately 1.7%. The sample taken for sequencing was peripheral blood. The TCR comes from a woman between 55 and 75 years old with acute or convalescent COVID-19.

The CDR3 region is CASSVRYSSYEQYF. The DNA of the CDR3 is TGTGCCAGCAGTGTACGATACAGCTCCTACGAGCAGTACTTC. The rearrangement uses TRBV2 and TRBJ2-7; unclear D gene. Germline values: CDR1 SNHLY, CDR2 FYNNEI. This CDR3 has 14 amino acids. With 4 bases removed from V and 0 bases from J, the gap between germline ends came to 10 bases.